These 17 T cell receptor beta chains originate from one sample sequenced in a study of PD-L1 blockade in urothelial cancer. Time point denoted: pretreatment peripheral blood. The repertoire was sequenced with immunoSEQ multiplex PCR; TCRdb's copy has only in-frame clones and lacks some. This sample has fewer than 40,000 clones, with approximately 90% found just once. The sample here was PBMCs, taken around atezolizumab (anti-PD-L1) treatment. The receptors originated from an older woman with urothelial cancer.

The gene calls are TRBV5-4 and TRBJ2-1; 12 bases match TRBD2. The CDR3 extends over 18 amino acids. V lost 8 bases to trimming and J lost 0 bases; unmatched junction nucleotides: 12. CDR1 is SGHNT and CDR2 is YYREEE in the germline V gene (reference sequence). The CDR3 sequence is CASPGLAGPSSSYNEQFF. CDR3 nucleotides: TGTGCCAGTCCAGGACTAGCGGGACCCTCGAGCTCCTACAATGAGCAGTTCTTC.

The rearrangement uses TRBV15 and TRBJ1-5; the match to TRBD1 covers 9 bases. V shed 5 bases, J shed 7 bases, and the junction held 9 bases outside the gene matches. CDR1 is LNHNV and CDR2 is YYDKDF in the germline V gene (reference sequence). There are 15 residues in the CDR3. CDR3 nucleotides: TGTGCCACCAGCTTTCGACAGGGGGGGCAACAGCCCCAGCATTTT. As protein: CATSFRQGGQQPQHF.

V is TRBV5-5 and J is TRBJ2-7, with TRBD1 identical over 7 bases. CDR3 length equals 14 residues. Per the germline V gene, CDR1 is SGHKS and CDR2 is YYEKEE (reference sequence). V dropped 4 bases and J dropped 2; count of bases not matched to a gene: 6. The CDR3 loop is CASSHRQGPYEQYF. The CDR3 region has the DNA TGTGCCAGCAGCCATAGACAGGGTCCCTACGAGCAGTACTTC. Filled out from reference TRBV5-5 and TRBJ2-7, the complete variable domain reads DAGVTQSPTHLIKTRGQQVTLRCSPISGHKSVSWYQQVLGQGPQFIFQYYEKEERGRGNFPDRFSARQFPNYSSELNVNALLLGDSALYLCASSHRQGPYEQYFGPGTRLTVT.

The chain has TRBV2 and TRBJ1-5, with a weak D call TRBD1 (5 bases). The length of the CDR3 is 14 residues. CDR1 SNHLY and CDR2 FYNNEI come from the germline V gene. The ends were cut back, 4 bases at V and 7 bases at J, with 14 bases in the middle. The CDR3 DNA follows: TGTGCCAGCAGTGGAGGGGAGGGCGGGCAGCCCCAGCATTTT. Amino acid sequence: CASSGGEGGQPQHF.

Written as DNA, the CDR3 is TGTGCCAGCAGTGTGGGGAAACTAGTAATTGGAAAGACCCAGTACTTC. It codes for CASSVGKLVIGKTQYF. This chain uses TRBV2 with TRBJ2-5; a possible D gene is TRBD2 (5 bases). CDR1 and CDR2 (germline): SNHLY, FYNNEI. The CDR3 extends over 16 amino acids. The V end was cut by 4 bases, the J end by 6 bases, with 21 bases between.

The chain recombines TRBV11-2 with TRBJ2-7, with unresolved D. The germline V and J ends were trimmed by 1 base and 3 bases, with 7 bases remaining between them. CDR3 size: 13 residues. Germline V CDR1 and CDR2: SGHAT, FQNNGV. This CDR3 reads CASSLVRGYEQYF. In DNA form, the CDR3 reads TGTGCCAGCAGCTTAGTAAGAGGCTACGAGCAGTACTTC.

J is TRBJ2-7 and V is TRBV19; 9 nucleotides agree with TRBD2. The CDR3 length is 17 residues. V shed 4 bases, J shed 3 bases, and the junction held 13 bases outside the gene matches. Looked up from germline, CDR1 is LNHDA and CDR2 is SQIVND (reference sequence). CDR3 region: CASSTRLAEDRVYEQYF. CDR3 DNA sequence: TGTGCCAGTAGTACTAGACTAGCGGAGGATAGAGTCTACGAGCAGTACTTC.

The chain has TRBV5-1 and TRBJ2-7; 12 bases line up with TRBD2. J was trimmed by 5 bases and V by 0 bases; bases with no gene match: 6. The CDR3 spans 16 residues. The V gene's germline CDR1 is SGHRS and CDR2 YFSETQ. Here the CDR3 reads CASSLGGTSGSDEQYF. The CDR3 coding sequence is TGCGCCAGCAGCTTGGGGGGGACTAGCGGGTCGGACGAGCAGTACTTC.

The chain employs TRBV28 and TRBJ2-5; D possibly corresponds to TRBD2 (6 bases). The CDR3 runs 14 residues. V lost 3 bases and J lost 4, with 12 bases in between. Germline CDR1 reads MDHEN; CDR2 reads SYDVKM. CDR3 protein: CASSLWGESETQYF. In DNA form, the CDR3 reads TGTGCCAGCAGTTTGTGGGGGGAATCAGAGACCCAGTACTTC.

The chain has TRBV5-4 and TRBJ1-2; D is unresolved. The CDR3 is 13 residues long. Trimming removed 4 bases from V and 2 bases from J, with 9 bases in between. In germline, CDR1 is SGHNT, CDR2 YYREEE (reference sequence). The CDR3 DNA sequence: TGTGCCAGCAGCCACAGCACGAACTATGGCTACACCTTC. Protein: CASSHSTNYGYTF.

The chain combines TRBV7-9 with TRBJ2-7; TRBD1 aligns across 7 bases. Trimming took 8 bases from V and 2 from J; bases not matched to a gene: 6. The V gene's germline CDR1 is SEHNR and CDR2 FQNEAQ (reference sequence). The CDR3 runs 13 residues. The CDR3 sequence is CASLGDSTYEQYF. Here the CDR3 DNA reads TGTGCCAGCCTCGGGGACAGTACCTACGAGCAGTACTTC.

The rearrangement links TRBV9 to TRBJ2-3; TRBD2 aligns across 7 bases. The ends lost 3 bases at V and 2 bases at J; junction bases unmatched: 6. CDR1 and CDR2 (germline): SGDLS, YYNGEE. The CDR3 extends over 15 amino acids. The CDR3 loop is CASSAEGTNTDTQYF. In DNA, the CDR3 is TGTGCCAGCAGCGCGGAAGGGACTAACACAGATACGCAGTATTTT.

The J gene is TRBJ2-3, the V gene TRBV10-1; a possible D gene is TRBD2 (5 bases). Per germline, CDR1 WNHNN and CDR2 SYGVQD (reference sequence). This CDR3 region has 16 residues. V lost 2 bases and J 6 bases, leaving 18 bases between the germline ends. CDR3 bases: TGCGCCAGCAGTGAGGGGATACTAGGCACGGCTGATACGCAGTATTTT. Its protein is CASSEGILGTADTQYF.

The rearrangement uses TRBV15 and TRBJ1-1; unclear D gene. The germline CDR1 and CDR2 sequences are LNHNV and YYDKDF (reference sequence). V lost 5 bases and J 2 bases, leaving 9 bases between the germline ends. CDR3 length: 13 residues. The CDR3 loop is CATSLEPNTEAFF. The CDR3 bases are TGTGCCACCAGCTTGGAGCCAAACACTGAAGCTTTCTTT.

J is TRBJ2-3 and V is TRBV5-5; no reliable D call. This CDR3 is 16 amino acids long. V was cut by 7 bases and J by 8 bases, with 26 bases left in between. Germline CDR1 is SGHKS and CDR2 is YYEKEE (reference sequence). The CDR3 protein is CASPGLSLRTYGTQYF. CDR3 DNA: TGTGCCAGCCCCGGGTTGAGCCTCAGAACATATGGTACGCAGTATTTT.

This chain connects TRBV28 to TRBJ2-4, with 9 bases matching TRBD2. This CDR3 has 14 residues. V trimming: 7 bases; J trimming: 3 bases; junction bases outside the gene matches: 4. The germline V gene has CDR1 MDHEN and CDR2 SYDVKM. CDR3 region: CASKWREGKNIQYF. The DNA of the CDR3 is TGTGCCAGCAAGTGGCGGGAGGGCAAAAACATTCAGTACTTC.

This chain uses TRBV4-1 with TRBJ2-7; D gene uncertain. The V gene's germline CDR1 is MGHRA and CDR2 YSYEKL. The CDR3 is 18 residues long. Trimming removed 2 bases at V and 0 bases at J, with 20 bases between. CDR3 coding DNA: TGCGCCAGCAGCCAATACGGTAGTTTCCACCCCTCCTCCTACGAGCAGTACTTC. Protein: CASSQYGSFHPSSYEQYF.